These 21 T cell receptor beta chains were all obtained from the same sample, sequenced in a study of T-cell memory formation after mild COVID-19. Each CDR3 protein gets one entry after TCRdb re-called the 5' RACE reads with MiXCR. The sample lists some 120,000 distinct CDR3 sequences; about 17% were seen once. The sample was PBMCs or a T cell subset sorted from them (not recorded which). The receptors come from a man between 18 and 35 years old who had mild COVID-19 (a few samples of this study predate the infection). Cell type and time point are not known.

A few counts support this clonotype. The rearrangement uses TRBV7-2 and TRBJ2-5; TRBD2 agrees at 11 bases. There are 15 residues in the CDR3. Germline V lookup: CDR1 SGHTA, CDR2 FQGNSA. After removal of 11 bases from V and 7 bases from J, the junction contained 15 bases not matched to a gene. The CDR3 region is CAGLAGGLFFGTQYF. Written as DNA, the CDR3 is TGTGCCGGGTTAGCGGGGGGGCTTTTTTTCGGGACCCAGTACTTC.

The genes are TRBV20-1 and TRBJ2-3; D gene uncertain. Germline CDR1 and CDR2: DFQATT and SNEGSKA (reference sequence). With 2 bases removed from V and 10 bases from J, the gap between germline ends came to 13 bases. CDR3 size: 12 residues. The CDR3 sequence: CSARLSPGAQYF. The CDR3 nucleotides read TGCAGTGCTAGACTGTCCCCGGGTGCGCAGTATTTT.

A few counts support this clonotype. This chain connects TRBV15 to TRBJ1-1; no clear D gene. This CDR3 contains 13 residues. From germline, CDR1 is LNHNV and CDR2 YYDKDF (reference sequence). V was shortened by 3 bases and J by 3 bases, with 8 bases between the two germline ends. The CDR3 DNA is TGTGCCACCAGCAGGGGCCGGGACACTGAAGCTTTCTTT. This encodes CATSRGRDTEAFF.

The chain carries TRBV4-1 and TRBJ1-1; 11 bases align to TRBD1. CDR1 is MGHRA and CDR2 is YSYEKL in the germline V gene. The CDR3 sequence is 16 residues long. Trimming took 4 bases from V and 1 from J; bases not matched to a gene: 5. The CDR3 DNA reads TGCGCCAGCAGCCTCGGGACAGGGGGGGAGAACACTGAAGCTTTCTTT. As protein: CASSLGTGGENTEAFF.

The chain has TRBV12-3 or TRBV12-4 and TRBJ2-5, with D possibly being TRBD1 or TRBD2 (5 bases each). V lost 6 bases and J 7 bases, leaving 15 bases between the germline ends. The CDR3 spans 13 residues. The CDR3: CASSLWGRGTQYF. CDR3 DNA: TGTGCCAGCAGCTTGTGGGGCCGGGGGACCCAGTACTTC.

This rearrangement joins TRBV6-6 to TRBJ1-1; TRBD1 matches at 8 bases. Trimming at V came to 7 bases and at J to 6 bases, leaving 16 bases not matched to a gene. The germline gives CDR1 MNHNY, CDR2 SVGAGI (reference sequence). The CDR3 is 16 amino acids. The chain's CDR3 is CASTSVLRDRRPEAFF. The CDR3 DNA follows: TGTGCCAGCACCTCCGTGCTCCGGGACAGGAGACCTGAAGCTTTCTTT.

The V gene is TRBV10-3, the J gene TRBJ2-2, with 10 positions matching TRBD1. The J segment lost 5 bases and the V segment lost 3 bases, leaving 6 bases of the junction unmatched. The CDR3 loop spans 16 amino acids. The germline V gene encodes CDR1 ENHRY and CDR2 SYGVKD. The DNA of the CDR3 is TGTGCCATCAGTGACCTCCGGGACAGGGGAACCGGGGAGCTGTTTTTT. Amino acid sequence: CAISDLRDRGTGELFF.

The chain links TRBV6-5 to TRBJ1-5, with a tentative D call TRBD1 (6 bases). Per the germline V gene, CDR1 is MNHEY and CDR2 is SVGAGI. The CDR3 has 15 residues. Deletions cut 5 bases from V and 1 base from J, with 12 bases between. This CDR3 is CASSQGGPSNQPQHF. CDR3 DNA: TGTGCCAGCAGTCAAGGGGGGCCCAGCAATCAGCCCCAGCATTTT.

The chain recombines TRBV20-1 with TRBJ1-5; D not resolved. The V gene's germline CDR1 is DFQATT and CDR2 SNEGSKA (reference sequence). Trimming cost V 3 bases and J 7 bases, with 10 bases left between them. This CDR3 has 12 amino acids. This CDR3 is CSASSLGQPQHF. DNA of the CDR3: TGCAGTGCTAGTTCTCTCGGGCAGCCCCAGCATTTT.

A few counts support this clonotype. CDR3 nucleotides: TGCGCCAGCAGCTTCGGGGGCGCGGATTCACCCCTCCACTTT. This translates into CASSFGGADSPLHF. V and J are TRBV5-1 and TRBJ1-6; tentatively, D is TRBD1 (6 bases). V lost 2 bases and J lost 8, with 11 bases in between. This CDR3 comprises 14 residues. Germline V gene sequence: CDR1 SGHRS, CDR2 YFSETQ.

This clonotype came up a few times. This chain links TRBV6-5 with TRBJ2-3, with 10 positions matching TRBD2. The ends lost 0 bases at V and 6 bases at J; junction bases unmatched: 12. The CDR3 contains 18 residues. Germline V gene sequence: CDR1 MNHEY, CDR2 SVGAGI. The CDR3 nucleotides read TGTGCCAGCAGTTACTCGAGGTTGGCTAGCGGGGGAGGTGATACGCAGTATTTT. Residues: CASSYSRLASGGGDTQYF.

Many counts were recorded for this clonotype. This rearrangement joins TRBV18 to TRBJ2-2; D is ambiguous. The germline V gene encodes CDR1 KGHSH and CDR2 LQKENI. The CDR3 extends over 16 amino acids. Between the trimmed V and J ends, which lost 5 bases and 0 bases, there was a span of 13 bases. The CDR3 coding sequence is TGTGCCAGCTCAACCGCCGCGTCGGCGAACACCGGGGAGCTGTTTTTT. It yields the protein CASSTAASANTGELFF.

The CDR3 spells CASSPLGKGRGTDTQYF. The CDR3 DNA reads as TGCGCCAGCAGCCCCCTTGGCAAGGGACGGGGGACTGATACGCAGTATTTT. The gene calls are TRBV4-1 and TRBJ2-3; a possible D gene is TRBD2 (6 bases). CDR3 length: 17 amino acids. The ends were cut back, 4 bases at V and 6 bases at J, with 23 bases in the middle. The germline V gene encodes CDR1 MGHRA and CDR2 YSYEKL.

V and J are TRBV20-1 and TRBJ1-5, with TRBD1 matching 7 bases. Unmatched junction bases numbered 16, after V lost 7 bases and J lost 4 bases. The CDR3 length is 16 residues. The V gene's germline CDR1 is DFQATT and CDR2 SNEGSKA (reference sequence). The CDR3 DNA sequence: TGCAGTGTAAGGACAGGTCAACGGGTGGGGAATCAGCCCCAGCATTTT. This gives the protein CSVRTGQRVGNQPQHF.

CDR3 sequence reads: CASSNPGLASFF. In nucleotides, the CDR3 is TGTGCCAGCAGTAACCCGGGACTAGCTTCTTTTTTT. The chain couples TRBV7-2 to TRBJ2-2; 9 bases fit TRBD2. The J segment lost 17 bases and the V segment lost 6 bases, leaving 10 bases of the junction unmatched. The CDR3 length is 12 residues. Per the germline V gene, CDR1 is SGHTA and CDR2 is FQGNSA. Combining the CDR3 with reference TRBV7-2 and TRBJ2-2 gives the whole variable domain GAGVSQSPSNKVTEKGKDVELRCDPISGHTALYWYRQSLGQGLEFLIYFQGNSAPDKSGLPSDRFSAERTGGSVSTLTIQRTQQEDSAVYLCASSNPGLASFFGEGSRLTVL.

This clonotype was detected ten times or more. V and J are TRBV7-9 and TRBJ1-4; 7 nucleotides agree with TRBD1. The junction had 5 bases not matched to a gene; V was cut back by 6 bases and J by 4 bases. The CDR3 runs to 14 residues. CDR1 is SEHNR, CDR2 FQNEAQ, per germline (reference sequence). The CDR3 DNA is TGTGCCAGCAGAGATAACAGGGGTAATGAAAAACTGTTTTTT. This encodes CASRDNRGNEKLFF.

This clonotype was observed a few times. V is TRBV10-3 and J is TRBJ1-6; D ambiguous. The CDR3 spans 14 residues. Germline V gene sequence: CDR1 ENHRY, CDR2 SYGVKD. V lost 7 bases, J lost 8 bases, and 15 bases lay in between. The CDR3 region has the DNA TGTGCCATCACCACGGACCCGAGGGATTCACCCCTCCACTTT. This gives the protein CAITTDPRDSPLHF.

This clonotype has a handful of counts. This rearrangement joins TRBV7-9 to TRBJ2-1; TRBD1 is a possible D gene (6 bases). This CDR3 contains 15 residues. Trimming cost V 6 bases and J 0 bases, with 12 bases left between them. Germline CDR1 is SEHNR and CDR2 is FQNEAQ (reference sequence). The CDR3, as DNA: TGTGCCAGCAGTCCAAACAGGGTCTCCTACAATGAGCAGTTCTTC. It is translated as CASSPNRVSYNEQFF.

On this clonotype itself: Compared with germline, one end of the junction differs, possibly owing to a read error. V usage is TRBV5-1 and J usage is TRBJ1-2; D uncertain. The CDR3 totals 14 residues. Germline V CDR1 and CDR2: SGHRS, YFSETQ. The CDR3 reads CAGSSGESAYGYTF. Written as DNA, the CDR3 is TGCGCCGGCAGCTCCGGGGAGTCAGCCTATGGCTACACCTTC. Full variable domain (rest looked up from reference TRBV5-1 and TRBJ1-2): KAGVTQTPRYLIKTRGQQVTLSCSPISGHRSVSWYQQTPGQGLQFLFEYFSETQRNKGNFPGRFSGRQFSNSRSEMNVSTLELGDSALYLCAGSSGESAYGYTFGSGTRLTVV.

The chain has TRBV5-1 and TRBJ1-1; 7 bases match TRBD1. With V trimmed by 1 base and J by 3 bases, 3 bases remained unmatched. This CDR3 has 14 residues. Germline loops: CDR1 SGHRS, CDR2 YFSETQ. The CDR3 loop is CASSLRQGHTEAFF. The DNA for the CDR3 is TGCGCCAGCAGCTTGCGACAGGGTCACACTGAAGCTTTCTTT.

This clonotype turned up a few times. The CDR3, as DNA: TGTGCCAGCAGCTCAAGTGGACAGGGGTGGGAGCCCCAGCATTTT. Amino acids: CASSSSGQGWEPQHF. J is TRBJ1-5 and V is TRBV7-2, with 9 nucleotides matching TRBD1. V dropped 4 bases and J dropped 8; count of bases not matched to a gene: 9. In germline, CDR1 is SGHTA, CDR2 FQGNSA. The CDR3 runs to 15 residues.